A single sample gave rise to the 18 T cell receptor beta chains below, sequenced in a study of OX40 agonist ivuxolimab in advanced cancers. Profiled with immunoSEQ multiplex PCR; TCRdb holds only in-frame clones, not every one. The repertoire includes 65,000 to 85,000 clones, around 89% of them detected once, and around 0.5% sits in the top ten. The source was CD4+ or CD8+ T cells sorted from blood, collected in a trial of the OX40 agonist ivuxolimab. These receptors all come from an adult with an advanced solid tumor such as melanoma, head and neck, liver or kidney cancer.

CDR3 DNA sequence: TGTGCCAGCAGTGACTATTGGGGAGCGGGCCAAGAGACCCAGTACTTC. It is translated as CASSDYWGAGQETQYF. The chain links TRBV6-1 to TRBJ2-5; tentatively, D is TRBD2 (6 bases). Germline CDR1 reads MNHNS; CDR2 reads SASEGT. V lost 3 bases to trimming and J lost 1 base, with 15 bases between them. The CDR3 contains 16 residues.

The chain uses TRBV16 and TRBJ2-1; D ambiguous. Germline assignment: CDR1 KGHSY and CDR2 FQNENV. The V and J ends lost 3 bases and 9 bases respectively, with 15 bases between them. This CDR3 has 14 amino acids. CDR3 protein: CASSQLSGDGEQFF. The DNA for the CDR3 is TGTGCCAGCAGCCAGTTGTCGGGCGACGGTGAGCAGTTCTTC.

The sample holds one count of this clone. This sequence joins TRBV18 and TRBJ1-5; D gene uncertain. CDR1 and CDR2 from the germline V gene are KGHSH and LQKENI. V was pared by 3 bases and J by 3 bases, with 6 bases between. The CDR3 runs to 13 residues. CDR3 nucleotide sequence: TGTGCCAGCTCACCCGGCGACAATCAGCCCCAGCATTTT. It is translated as CASSPGDNQPQHF.

The rearrangement uses TRBV5-1 and TRBJ2-7; D perhaps matches TRBD2 (5 bases). The CDR3 has 16 residues. The V gene lost 0 bases and the J gene lost 1 base, with 14 bases spanning the gap. The germline CDR1 and CDR2 sequences are SGHRS and YFSETQ. CDR3 DNA sequence: TGCGCCAGCAGCTTGGCCAACTCTGGAGGTTCCTACGAGCAGTACTTC. Its translation: CASSLANSGGSYEQYF.

The rearrangement uses TRBV6-5 and TRBJ1-4, with 9 bases fitting TRBD1. Germline trimming cut 8 bases from V and 5 bases from J; bases unmatched to any gene: 3. This CDR3 is built from 13 residues. The germline CDR1 and CDR2 sequences are MNHEY and SVGAGI. The CDR3, as DNA: TGTGCCAGCGCCGACAGGGGGAATGAAAAACTGTTTTTT. Translation gives CASADRGNEKLFF.

This sequence joins TRBV6-5 and TRBJ2-3; no clear D. V was pared by 2 bases and J by 4 bases, with 7 bases between. The CDR3 totals 13 residues. Germline V gives CDR1 MNHEY, CDR2 SVGAGI. The CDR3 spells CASSYEGPDTQYF. CDR3 nucleotide sequence: TGTGCCAGCAGTTACGAAGGGCCAGATACGCAGTATTTT.

The chain is built from TRBV9 and TRBJ1-2, with a weak D call TRBD1 (5 bases). The V end was cut by 7 bases, the J end by 7 bases, with 14 bases between. The CDR3 covers 12 residues. Germline loops: CDR1 SGDLS, CDR2 YYNGEE. Here the CDR3 reads CASARAGVGYTF. The CDR3 nucleotides are TGTGCCAGCGCCCGCGCGGGGGTTGGCTACACCTTC.

The chain has TRBV5-1 and TRBJ1-3; 7 bases line up with TRBD1. This CDR3 contains 14 residues. V lost 5 bases and J lost 4; bases outside the gene matches: 6. Per the germline V gene, CDR1 is SGHRS and CDR2 is YFSETQ. CDR3 nucleotide sequence: TGCGCCAGCAGGGTCGGACAGGAAGGAAACACCATATATTTT. Protein: CASRVGQEGNTIYF. The entire variable domain, with the rest obtained from reference TRBV5-1 and TRBJ1-3, is as follows: KAGVTQTPRYLIKTRGQQVTLSCSPISGHRSVSWYQQTPGQGLQFLFEYFSETQRNKGNFPGRFSGRQFSNSRSEMNVSTLELGDSALYLCASRVGQEGNTIYFGEGSWLTVV.

The V and J genes are TRBV4-2 and TRBJ2-4; D uncertain. Germline V gene lookup returns CDR1 LGHNA and CDR2 YNFKEQ. V was shortened by 0 bases and J by 0 bases, with 9 bases between the two germline ends. CDR3 length: 16 residues. CDR3 residues: CASSQDGPVAKNIQYF. In DNA form, the CDR3 reads TGTGCCAGCAGCCAAGATGGGCCAGTAGCCAAAAACATTCAGTACTTC.

The gene calls are TRBV6-6 and TRBJ2-7, with 8 bases identical to TRBD1. The V gene end was trimmed by 0 bases and the J gene end by 2 bases; junction bases not matched to a gene: 3. This CDR3 is 15 amino acids long. Germline V lookup: CDR1 MNHNY, CDR2 SVGAGI (reference sequence). CDR3 DNA sequence: TGTGCCAGCAGTTACTCCCAGGGGGCTACCTACGAGCAGTACTTC. Protein: CASSYSQGATYEQYF.

The chain employs TRBV5-6 and TRBJ2-6; D not resolved. This CDR3 contains 13 residues. Germline loops: CDR1 SGHDT, CDR2 YYEEEE. V dropped 5 bases and J dropped 4 bases, with 7 bases sitting between them. The CDR3 DNA is TGTGCCAGCAGTCAAGCGGGGGCCAACGTCCTGACTTTC. It translates to CASSQAGANVLTF.

This chain joins TRBV6-5 and TRBJ1-6; a possible D gene is TRBD1 (6 bases). This CDR3 comprises 14 residues. Trimming left V 2 bases short and J 10 bases short, with 12 bases between. The germline CDR1 and CDR2 sequences are MNHEY and SVGAGI. The CDR3 DNA sequence: TGTGCCAGCAGTTACAACCAGGGGAGGTCACCCCTCCACTTT. Translation gives CASSYNQGRSPLHF.

V and J are TRBV9 and TRBJ1-1; D might be TRBD1 (6 bases). CDR3 length: 13 residues. V was clipped by 5 bases and J by 0 bases, with 8 bases between them. Per the germline V gene, CDR1 is SGDLS and CDR2 is YYNGEE. The CDR3 coding sequence is TGTGCCAGCAGAGCAGGGGTGAACACTGAAGCTTTCTTT. Amino acids: CASRAGVNTEAFF.

The chain carries TRBV10-3 and TRBJ2-1, with a possible D match to TRBD1 (6 bases). V was trimmed by 6 bases and J by 7 bases, leaving 13 bases between them. The CDR3 has 13 amino acids. The germline V gene has CDR1 ENHRY and CDR2 SYGVKD. CDR3 in amino acids: CAIRSGTPNEQFF. The CDR3 nucleotides read TGTGCCATCAGATCCGGGACACCGAATGAGCAGTTCTTC.

The V and J genes are TRBV11-2 and TRBJ2-3, with D maybe TRBD2 (6 bases). The V gene's germline CDR1 is SGHAT and CDR2 FQNNGV. This CDR3 is 16 amino acids long. Trimming took 1 base from V and 0 from J, leaving 11 bases between them. This chain's CDR3 is CASSLGYGGSTDTQYF. The CDR3 nucleotides read TGTGCCAGCAGCTTAGGGTACGGGGGAAGCACAGATACGCAGTATTTT.

The chain couples TRBV5-1 to TRBJ2-2; tentative D call: TRBD1 (6 bases). Per the germline V gene, CDR1 is SGHRS and CDR2 is YFSETQ. The CDR3 consists of 12 residues. Trimming took 4 bases from V and 7 from J, leaving 8 bases between them. Written as DNA, the CDR3 is TGCGCCAGCAGCAAACAGGGCGGGGAGCTGTTTTTT. Translated: CASSKQGGELFF.

This chain connects TRBV30 to TRBJ1-2; possible D gene TRBD1, 6 bases. Germline V gives CDR1 GTSNPN, CDR2 SVGIG (reference sequence). V lost 0 bases to trimming and J lost 7 bases, with 18 bases between them. This CDR3 region has 15 residues. The CDR3 sequence is CAWSVADSGTGGYTF. CDR3 coding DNA: TGTGCCTGGAGTGTCGCGGACAGTGGGACGGGTGGCTACACCTTC.

V usage is TRBV9 and J usage is TRBJ1-2; 8 nucleotides line up with TRBD1. CDR3 length: 13 residues. The V gene's germline CDR1 is SGDLS and CDR2 YYNGEE. The junction had 3 bases not matched to a gene; V was cut back by 4 bases and J by 4 bases. The CDR3 DNA reads TGTGCCAGCAGCCCAACAGGGGGCTATGGCTACACCTTC. Protein: CASSPTGGYGYTF.